This T cell receptor (beta chain) was profiled in a study of cytomegalovirus exposure and HLA in healthy donors. Whole-study results and caveats: Further analysis was carried out later, and it showed several of the most significant clusters appearing linked to common viral pathogens. On later analysis, the bulk of CMV-associated TCR beta chains appeared to be HLA-restricted.

The CDR3 spans 16 residues. The V gene end was trimmed by 0 bases and the J gene end by 5 bases; junction bases not matched to a gene: 7. The V gene's germline CDR1 is LNHNV and CDR2 YYDKDF (reference sequence). PCR primers comprised 60 Vbeta and 13 Jbeta primers. Sequenced by immunoSEQ multiplex PCR; TCRdb stores in-frame clones only, minus some. The sample lists 200,000 to 300,000 clones, roughly 73% occurring once. As to this clone: Its antigen is still unknown.

V gene TRBV15 combines with J gene TRBJ2-3; 8 bases agree with TRBD1. The receptor comes from a boy between 10 and 17 years old in good health and CMV-seronegative. Sequencing used PBMCs. The CDR3 region has the DNA TGTGCCACCAGCAGAGATAAGGACAGGGAGGTAGATACGCAGTATTTT. Protein product: CATSRDKDREVDTQYF.